The entry that follows covers one T cell receptor beta chain sequence. Its antigen remains unidentified. This sample stems from a study of T cells after yellow fever vaccination. Study-level findings and limits: A limited proportion of clonotypes was detected within both the CD4 and CD8 compartments.

UMIs were added to TCR cDNA along with a universal primer site when it was made by 5'RACE template switching. TCRdb recomputed calls from the 5' RACE reads with MiXCR, one row per CDR3 protein. The repertoire includes about 230,000 distinct CDR3 sequences, over 6.5% of them detected once, and 0.8% to 1.2% sits in the top ten. This sequence was found in a man aged 30-40 years who received the YFV17D yellow fever vaccine. This specimen consisted of CD4+ T cells sorted from PBMCs, obtained on the day of the yellow fever booster vaccination.

The CDR3 region has the DNA TGTGCCAGCAGCTTAGATCCCGTAGGTCAGCCCCAGCATTTT. It codes for CASSLDPVGQPQHF. The chain is built from TRBV7-2 and TRBJ1-5; D gene ambiguous. The CDR3 extends over 14 amino acids. Trimming removed 1 base at V and 6 bases at J, with 10 bases between. Germline CDR1 is SGHTA and CDR2 is FQGNSA.